The rows below give T cell receptor beta chains drawn from one sample of a study of cytomegalovirus exposure and HLA in healthy donors. Using immunoSEQ multiplex PCR, the repertoire was profiled, and TCRdb retains in-frame clones only, with some absent. The data hold 100,000 to 150,000 clones, with roughly 80% observed a single time. Sequenced: PBMCs. The origin of the receptors is a man aged 40-49 years in good health and CMV-seronegative. Both conserved end residues are part of each CDR3. The D gene is left open where the match is weak. Size tells how often a clone was seen (once, few, many) or the class of an expanded clone, and some rows leave it out.

-	TRBV5-1	once	TRBJ2-3	TGCGCCAGCAATGGGGCAGGGAGCACAGATACGCAGTATTTT	CASNGAGSTDTQYF
TRBD2	TRBV5-6	once	TRBJ2-7	TGTGCCAGCAGCTGGGGACTAGCGGGAGTAGTCCACGAGCAGTACTTC	CASSWGLAGVVHEQYF
-	TRBV7-6	-	TRBJ2-5	TGTGCCAGCAGCTTAGGGGGGGGGCTTGAGACCCAGTACTTC	CASSLGGGLETQYF
TRBD1	TRBV6-5	-	TRBJ1-2	TGTGCCAGCAACCCCACGGGACAGACCTATGGCTACACCTTC	CASNPTGQTYGYTF
-	TRBV5-1	-	TRBJ2-1	TGCGCCAGCAGCTTGGTGGCAGGGGCCTACAATGAGCAGTTCTTC	CASSLVAGAYNEQFF
-	TRBV29-1	-	TRBJ1-5	TGCAGCGTCCTCCCTGGGGGGGGAAATCAGCCCCAGCATTTT	CSVLPGGGNQPQHF
-	TRBV29-1	-	TRBJ2-7	TGCAGCGTTCGACTAGATGCCGAGGACGAGCAGTACTTC	CSVRLDAEDEQYF
-	TRBV9	-	TRBJ2-5	TGTGCCAGCAGCGTAACAAGCGGAGGGAAAGAGACCCAGTACTTC	CASSVTSGGKETQYF
-	TRBV7-9	-	TRBJ2-5	TGTGCCAGCAGCTTAACCGGGAGTGGGGAGACCCAGTACTTC	CASSLTGSGETQYF
TRBD1	TRBV6-5	-	TRBJ1-1	TGTGCCAGCGCCGGGACAGGGAACACTGAAGCTTTCTTT	CASAGTGNTEAFF
TRBD1	TRBV5-6	-	TRBJ2-1	TGTGCCAGCAGCTTGTTGGGGACAGGGGACAATGAGCAGTTCTTC	CASSLLGTGDNEQFF
-	TRBV6-1	-	TRBJ2-5	TGTGCCAGCAGTGAGAGGGTCGGTAAGGAGTCCCAGTACTTC	CASSERVGKESQYF
TRBD2	TRBV10-3	-	TRBJ2-7	TGTGCCATCAGGACCGATAGCGGGGAGACCTACGAGCAGTACTTC	CAIRTDSGETYEQYF
TRBD1	TRBV11-3	-	TRBJ1-6	TGTGCCAGCAGCGCCGGGACAGAAAATTCACCCCTCCACTTT	CASSAGTENSPLHF
TRBD1	TRBV28	-	TRBJ2-5	TGTGCCAGCAGTTCTCCCGGGACAGGGGTCGAGACCCAGTACTTC	CASSSPGTGVETQYF
TRBD1	TRBV10-3	-	TRBJ1-1	TGTGCCAGCCGGGTAGGGACAGCGAACACTGAAGCTTTCTTT	CASRVGTANTEAFF
-	TRBV7-9	-	TRBJ1-1	TGTGCCAGCAGCTGGTCCCAGGGGAACACTGAAGCTTTCTTT	CASSWSQGNTEAFF
TRBD2	TRBV29-1	-	TRBJ2-5	TGCAGCGTCGCTGTAGCGGGAGCAAAGAAGACCCAGTACTTC	CSVAVAGAKKTQYF
TRBD2	TRBV29-1	-	TRBJ2-1	TGCAGCGTTGGGGGACTAGCGGTCTCTTCCTACAATGAGCAGTTCTTC	CSVGGLAVSSYNEQFF
TRBD2	TRBV7-2	-	TRBJ2-1	TGTGCCAGCAGCTTAGTGGGGACTAGCGGCGGCTCCTACAATGAGCAGTTCTTC	CASSLVGTSGGSYNEQFF
TRBD1	TRBV10-3	-	TRBJ2-5	TGTGCCATCAGTGGGACAGGGCAAGAGACCCAGTACTTC	CAISGTGQETQYF
-	TRBV6-6	-	TRBJ2-1	TGTGCCAGCGTGCTAGGGGGATCGGGCTACAATGAGCAGTTCTTC	CASVLGGSGYNEQFF
-	TRBV20-1	once	TRBJ2-5	TGCAGTTCGACGACGGGATCCACCCAGTACTTC	CSSTTGSTQYF
TRBD1	TRBV5-4	-	TRBJ1-4	TGTGCCAGCAGCCGACAGGGGCAGGAGGACGAAAAACTGTTTTTT	CASSRQGQEDEKLFF
TRBD1	TRBV5-1	-	TRBJ1-1	TGCGCCAGCAGCCCCGGACAGGGGTCGAACACTGAAGCTTTCTTT	CASSPGQGSNTEAFF
TRBD2	TRBV6-1	-	TRBJ2-1	TGTGCCAGCAGCGGAGGGACTAGCGGCTACAATGAGCAGTTCTTC	CASSGGTSGYNEQFF
TRBD2	TRBV10-2	-	TRBJ2-3	TGCGCCACCGCCCCTAGCGGGGGTAGCACAGATACGCAGTATTTT	CATAPSGGSTDTQYF
-	TRBV10-3	-	TRBJ1-1	TGTGCCATCAGTGAGTCGACGGGGGTAGACACTGAAGCTTTCTTT	CAISESTGVDTEAFF
TRBD2	TRBV7-2	-	TRBJ2-3	TGTGCCAGCCGAAATAGCGGGAGCGGGGCAGATACGCAGTATTTT	CASRNSGSGADTQYF
TRBD1	TRBV11-2	-	TRBJ1-4	TGTGCCAGCAGCCGACAGGGGTTGAGTGAAAAACTGTTTTTT	CASSRQGLSEKLFF
-	TRBV11-2	-	TRBJ1-1	TGTGCCAGCAGCTTAGATGGGGGGGGCAACACTGAAGCTTTCTTT	CASSLDGGGNTEAFF
-	TRBV5-5	-	TRBJ1-4	TGTGCCAGCAGCTTGGTGATAGGCGCGAGGGAAAAACTGTTTTTT	CASSLVIGAREKLFF
-	TRBV25-1	-	TRBJ2-2	TGTGCCAGCAGTGGCCCGGGAGCCCACACCGGGGAGCTGTTTTTT	CASSGPGAHTGELFF
-	TRBV28	-	TRBJ2-6	TGTGCCAGCAGTTTACGTGGCAGGTCGCAGGCCGGGGCCAACGTCCTGACTTTC	CASSLRGRSQAGANVLTF
TRBD2	TRBV18	few	TRBJ2-7	TGTGCCAGCTCACAGGGACTAACCTCCTACGAGCAGTACTTC	CASSQGLTSYEQYF
TRBD1	TRBV6-1	-	TRBJ1-2	TGTGCCACCGTGAGGACAGGGGACTATGGCTACACCTTC	CATVRTGDYGYTF
TRBD2	TRBV25-1	-	TRBJ2-5	TGTGCCAGCAGTCCCCCGACTAGCGGGTATAGGGAGACCCAGTACTTC	CASSPPTSGYRETQYF
TRBD1	TRBV27	-	TRBJ1-1	TGTGCCAGCAGTCCAGGGGACAGAAGGGGGACTGAAGCTTTCTTT	CASSPGDRRGTEAFF
-	TRBV6-5	few	TRBJ2-1	TGTGCCAGCAGTTACTACGGGACATCAACAGACAATGAGCAGTTCTTC	CASSYYGTSTDNEQFF
-	TRBV5-1	-	TRBJ2-3	TGCGCCAGCAGCTTGGGCGGCAGTTATACGCAGTATTTT	CASSLGGSYTQYF
TRBD1	TRBV7-9	-	TRBJ2-7	TGTGCCAGCAGCTTATTAGGACAGGGGTACGAGCAGTACTTC	CASSLLGQGYEQYF
-	TRBV7-2	-	TRBJ1-2	TGTGCCAGCAGCTCCAGGACTGGACCACTCTATGGCTACACCTTC	CASSSRTGPLYGYTF
TRBD1	TRBV7-7	-	TRBJ1-4	TGTGCCAGCAGCCACGGGACAGTTTCAGAAAAACTGTTTTTT	CASSHGTVSEKLFF
-	TRBV2	once	TRBJ1-5	TGTGCCAGCAGTGATCTCTATCAGCCCCAGCATTTT	CASSDLYQPQHF
TRBD1	TRBV4-2	-	TRBJ1-1	TGTGCCAGCAGCCAAGTGACAGGGGGGGACACTGAAGCTTTCTTT	CASSQVTGGDTEAFF
TRBD1	TRBV25-1	once	TRBJ1-1	TGTGCCAGCACAGGACAGGGGGAAGCTTTCTTT	CASTGQGEAFF
TRBD1	TRBV5-1	few	TRBJ2-7	TGCGCCAGCAAACCAGCGGGACAGGGGACCTACGAGCAGTACTTC	CASKPAGQGTYEQYF
-	TRBV10-3	-	TRBJ1-5	TGTGCCATCAGTGAGTCGTTCCCATGGCCCCAGCATTTT	CAISESFPWPQHF
-	TRBV5-1	-	TRBJ2-5	TGCGCCAGCAGCCCAACTGGCGGGGCGACCCAAGAGACCCAGTACTTC	CASSPTGGATQETQYF
-	TRBV5-6	-	TRBJ1-1	TGTGCCAGCAGCTGGCGGGGATTGAACACTGAAGCTTTCTTT	CASSWRGLNTEAFF
TRBD2	TRBV2	-	TRBJ2-5	TGTGCCAGCACGATGCTAGCGGGAGAGGCGAAGACCCAGTACTTC	CASTMLAGEAKTQYF
-	TRBV19	-	TRBJ2-2	TGTGCCAGTAGTATAGAGGGGGGGCTTGGGACCGGGGAGCTGTTTTTT	CASSIEGGLGTGELFF
-	TRBV7-9	-	TRBJ1-4	TGTGCCAGCAGCTTAGAAACAGGGTCAACTAATGAAAAACTGTTTTTT	CASSLETGSTNEKLFF
TRBD2	TRBV10-3	-	TRBJ2-1	TGTGCCATCAGTGACCCGGGACTAGCGGGCTACAATGAGCAGTTCTTC	CAISDPGLAGYNEQFF